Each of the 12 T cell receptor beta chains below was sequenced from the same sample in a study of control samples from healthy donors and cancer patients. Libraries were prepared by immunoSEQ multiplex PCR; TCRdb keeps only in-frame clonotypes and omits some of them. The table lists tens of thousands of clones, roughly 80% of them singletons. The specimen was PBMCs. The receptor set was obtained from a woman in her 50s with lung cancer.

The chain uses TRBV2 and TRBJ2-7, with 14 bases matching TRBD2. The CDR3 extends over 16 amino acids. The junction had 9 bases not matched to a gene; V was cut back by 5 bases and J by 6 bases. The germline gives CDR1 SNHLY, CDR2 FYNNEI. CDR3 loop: CASSLETSGGAGEQYF. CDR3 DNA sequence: TGTGCCAGCAGTCTCGAGACTAGCGGGGGGGCGGGCGAGCAGTACTTC. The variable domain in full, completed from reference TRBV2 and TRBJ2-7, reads EPEVTQTPSHQVTQMGQEVILRCVPISNHLYFYWYRQILGQKVEFLVSFYNNEISEKSEIFDDQFSVERPDGSNFTLKIRSTKLEDSAMYFCASSLETSGGAGEQYFGPGTRLTVT.

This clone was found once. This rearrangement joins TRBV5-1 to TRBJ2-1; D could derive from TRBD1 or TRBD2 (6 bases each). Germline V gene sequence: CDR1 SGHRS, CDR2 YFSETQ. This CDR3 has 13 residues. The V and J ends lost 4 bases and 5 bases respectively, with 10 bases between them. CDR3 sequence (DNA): TGCGCCAGCAGCATAGGGGGGCACAATGAGCAGTTCTTC. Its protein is CASSIGGHNEQFF. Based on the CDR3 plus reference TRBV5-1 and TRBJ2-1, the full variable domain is KAGVTQTPRYLIKTRGQQVTLSCSPISGHRSVSWYQQTPGQGLQFLFEYFSETQRNKGNFPGRFSGRQFSNSRSEMNVSTLELGDSALYLCASSIGGHNEQFFGPGTRLTVL.

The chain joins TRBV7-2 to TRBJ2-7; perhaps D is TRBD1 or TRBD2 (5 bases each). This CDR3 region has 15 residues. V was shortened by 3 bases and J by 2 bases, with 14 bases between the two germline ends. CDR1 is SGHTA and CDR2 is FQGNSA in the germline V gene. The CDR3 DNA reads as TGTGCCAGCAGCTTTGGGGGAACGGCGACCTACGAGCAGTACTTC. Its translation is CASSFGGTATYEQYF.

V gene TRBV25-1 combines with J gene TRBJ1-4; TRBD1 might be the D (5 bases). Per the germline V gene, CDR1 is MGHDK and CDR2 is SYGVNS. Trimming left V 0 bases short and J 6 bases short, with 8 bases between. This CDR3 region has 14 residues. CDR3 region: CASSEYREHEKLFF. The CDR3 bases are TGTGCCAGCAGTGAATACAGGGAACATGAAAAACTGTTTTTT.

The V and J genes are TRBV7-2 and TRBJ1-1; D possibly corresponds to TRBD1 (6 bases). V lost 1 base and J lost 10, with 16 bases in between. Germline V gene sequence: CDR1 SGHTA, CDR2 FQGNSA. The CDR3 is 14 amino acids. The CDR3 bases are TGTGCCAGCAGCTTAGGTGCGGGGCAAGGGGGAGCTTTCTTT. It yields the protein CASSLGAGQGGAFF.

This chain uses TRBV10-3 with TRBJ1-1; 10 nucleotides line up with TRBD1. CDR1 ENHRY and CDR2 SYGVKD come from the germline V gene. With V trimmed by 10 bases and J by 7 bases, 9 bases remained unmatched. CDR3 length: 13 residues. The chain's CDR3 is CATSRQGAIEAFF. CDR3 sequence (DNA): TGTGCCACTTCTAGACAGGGGGCTATTGAAGCTTTCTTT.

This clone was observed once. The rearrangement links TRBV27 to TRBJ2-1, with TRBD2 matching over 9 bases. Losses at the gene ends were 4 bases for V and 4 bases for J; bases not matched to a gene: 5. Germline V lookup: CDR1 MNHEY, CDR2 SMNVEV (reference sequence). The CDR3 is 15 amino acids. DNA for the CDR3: TGTGCCAGCAGTTGGTCTAGCGGGGCTTACAATGAGCAGTTCTTC. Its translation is CASSWSSGAYNEQFF.

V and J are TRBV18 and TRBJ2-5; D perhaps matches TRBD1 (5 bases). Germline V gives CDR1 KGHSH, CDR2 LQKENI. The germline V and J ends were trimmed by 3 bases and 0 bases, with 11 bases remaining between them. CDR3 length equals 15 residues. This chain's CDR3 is CASSPPGWYQETQYF. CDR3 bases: TGTGCCAGCTCACCGCCAGGGTGGTACCAAGAGACCCAGTACTTC.

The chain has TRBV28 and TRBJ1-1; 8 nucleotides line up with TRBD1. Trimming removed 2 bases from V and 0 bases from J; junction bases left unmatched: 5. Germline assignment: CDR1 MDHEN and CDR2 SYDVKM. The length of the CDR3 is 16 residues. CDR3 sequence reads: CASSLPRTGLNTEAFF. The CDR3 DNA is TGTGCCAGCAGTTTACCCCGGACAGGGTTGAACACTGAAGCTTTCTTT.

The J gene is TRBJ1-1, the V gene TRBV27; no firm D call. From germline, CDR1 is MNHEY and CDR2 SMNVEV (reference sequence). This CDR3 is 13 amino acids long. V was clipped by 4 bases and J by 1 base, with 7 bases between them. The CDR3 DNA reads TGTGCCAGCAGTTGGGCGGGGAACACTGAAGCTTTCTTT. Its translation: CASSWAGNTEAFF.

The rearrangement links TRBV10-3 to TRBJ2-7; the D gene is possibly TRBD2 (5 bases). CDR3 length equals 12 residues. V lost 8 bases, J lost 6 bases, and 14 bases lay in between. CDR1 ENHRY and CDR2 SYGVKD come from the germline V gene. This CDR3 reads CAIGRPQAEQYF. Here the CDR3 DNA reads TGTGCCATCGGGAGACCCCAGGCCGAGCAGTACTTC.

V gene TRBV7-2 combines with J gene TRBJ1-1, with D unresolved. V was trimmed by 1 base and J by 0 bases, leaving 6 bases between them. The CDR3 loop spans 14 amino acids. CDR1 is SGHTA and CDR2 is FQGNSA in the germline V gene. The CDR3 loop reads CASSLVGLNTEAFF. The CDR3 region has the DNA TGTGCCAGCAGCTTAGTGGGATTGAACACTGAAGCTTTCTTT.